This T cell receptor beta chain originates from a study of identifying expanded T cells in peripheral blood. With regard to this clone: What it binds is unknown.

General study results and limits: Differentially abundant clones: around 1.2 between replicates, about 16 at approximately 13 days, less than 20 at four. Clone count variance between roughly 2-week samples rose with total template count.

Profiling relied on immunoSEQ multiplex PCR, and the TCRdb table lists in-frame clones only, not all of them. The profile shows about 53,000 clones, around 83% of them singletons. No infections or other immune events were documented during collection. This clonotype originated in a person aged 18-69 years in good health. The sample taken for sequencing was blood.

For the CDR3, the DNA is TGTGCCAGCAGCTTGTGGGGACAAGGGTGGACAGATACGCAGTATTTT. Translation gives CASSLWGQGWTDTQYF. This rearrangement joins TRBV5-8 to TRBJ2-3; tentative D call: TRBD1 (6 bases). Germline V gene data show CDR1 as SGHTS and CDR2 as YDEGEE. This CDR3 spans 16 amino acids. V was clipped by 1 base and J by 3 bases, with 15 bases between them.